Shown below are 18 T cell receptor beta chains from a single sample sequenced in a study of blood T cell repertoires in COVID-19. The protocol was immunoSEQ multiplex PCR, while the TCRdb copy is restricted to in-frame clones and leaves out a portion. In the table there are 45,000 to 50,000 clones, roughly 88% of which are singletons. Sequenced sample: peripheral blood. These receptors came from a man in his fifties with acute or convalescent COVID-19.

This clone has a single count. The chain joins TRBV19 to TRBJ1-5, with TRBD1 matching over 8 bases. The trim removed 3 bases at V and 7 bases at J, leaving 11 bases unmatched. The germline CDR1 and CDR2 sequences are LNHDA and SQIVND (reference sequence). The CDR3 covers 16 residues. For the CDR3, the DNA is TGTGCCAGTAGTATCACCGGGACAGGCCTAAAACAGCCCCAGCATTTT. Translated: CASSITGTGLKQPQHF. Full variable domain (outside the CDR3, taken from reference TRBV19 and TRBJ1-5): DGGITQSPKYLFRKEGQNVTLSCEQNLNHDAMYWYRQDPGQGLRLIYYSQIVNDFQKGDIAEGYSVSREKKESFPLTVTSAQKNPTAFYLCASSITGTGLKQPQHFGDGTRLSIL.

The CDR3: CASNSRTNYGYTF. The CDR3 DNA reads TGTGCCAGTAACAGTCGGACTAACTATGGCTACACCTTC. V gene TRBV19 combines with J gene TRBJ1-2, with D unclear. The CDR3 loop spans 13 amino acids. Germline V gives CDR1 LNHDA, CDR2 SQIVND (reference sequence). The V gene lost 7 bases and the J gene lost 0 bases, with 9 bases spanning the gap.

The chain employs TRBV5-4 and TRBJ1-2; 9 bases map to TRBD1. Germline V gives CDR1 SGHNT, CDR2 YYREEE (reference sequence). Unmatched junction bases numbered 13, after V lost 3 bases and J lost 7 bases. The CDR3 runs to 16 residues. The CDR3 is CASSSRKTGGAVGYTF. The CDR3 DNA follows: TGTGCCAGCAGCTCAAGAAAAACAGGGGGCGCGGTTGGCTACACCTTC.

The V gene is TRBV19, the J gene TRBJ2-7; 7 bases are shared with TRBD1. The V gene's germline CDR1 is LNHDA and CDR2 SQIVND (reference sequence). The CDR3 has 13 amino acids. J lost 4 bases, V lost 8 bases, and 8 bases had no gene match. The CDR3 sequence: CASGRGRIYEQYF. The CDR3 nucleotides are TGTGCCAGTGGAAGGGGGCGCATATACGAGCAGTACTTC.

The chain joins TRBV20-1 to TRBJ2-7; D is ambiguous. Germline V gene lookup returns CDR1 DFQATT and CDR2 SNEGSKA (reference sequence). The CDR3 runs 13 residues. V lost 3 bases to trimming and J lost 2 bases, with 11 bases between them. CDR3 region: CSASSQATYEQYF. CDR3 nucleotide sequence: TGCAGTGCTAGTAGTCAGGCCACCTACGAGCAGTACTTC.

J is TRBJ2-1 and V is TRBV5-1, with D perhaps matching TRBD2 (6 bases). The CDR3 is 17 residues long. Germline V CDR1 and CDR2: SGHRS, YFSETQ. V was clipped by 4 bases and J by 6 bases, with 23 bases between them. The CDR3 protein is CASSHGIAEIRTNEQFF. CDR3 nucleotide sequence: TGCGCCAGCAGCCACGGAATAGCGGAAATCCGAACCAATGAGCAGTTCTTC.

The chain employs TRBV28 and TRBJ1-1, with D perhaps matching TRBD1 (5 bases). This CDR3 has 14 residues. The germline CDR1 and CDR2 sequences are MDHEN and SYDVKM. V shed 1 base and J shed 2 bases, with 8 bases lying between them. CDR3 loop: CASSLFTGNTEAFF. The DNA for the CDR3 is TGTGCCAGCAGTTTATTTACAGGAAACACTGAAGCTTTCTTT.

This chain joins TRBV6-1 and TRBJ1-5, with D possibly matching TRBD1 (5 bases). Germline V gene lookup returns CDR1 MNHNS and CDR2 SASEGT. There are 13 residues in the CDR3. V lost 3 bases and J lost 4, with 7 bases in between. CDR3 in amino acids: CASSDRVNQPQHF. CDR3 DNA sequence: TGTGCCAGCAGTGACAGGGTTAATCAGCCCCAGCATTTT.

This clone was detected only a few times. The CDR3 sequence: CASSLQGQGTNTEAFF. As DNA, the CDR3 is TGTGCCAGCAGCTTACAGGGGCAGGGGACGAACACTGAAGCTTTCTTT. V and J are TRBV7-9 and TRBJ1-1, with D perhaps TRBD1 (6 bases). This CDR3 is 16 amino acids long. Trimming took off 2 bases at V and 1 base at J, with 14 bases between the two ends. The germline CDR1 and CDR2 sequences are SEHNR and FQNEAQ (reference sequence).

This clone was detected a few times. The chain employs TRBV5-1 and TRBJ2-2; no clear D. Looked up from germline, CDR1 is SGHRS and CDR2 is YFSETQ. Between the trimmed V and J ends, which lost 3 bases and 2 bases, there was a span of 8 bases. The CDR3 length is 14 residues. CDR3 DNA sequence: TGCGCCAGCAGCTCTACTATAAACACCGGGGAGCTGTTTTTT. Residues: CASSSTINTGELFF. Full variable domain (remainder filled in from reference TRBV5-1 and TRBJ2-2): KAGVTQTPRYLIKTRGQQVTLSCSPISGHRSVSWYQQTPGQGLQFLFEYFSETQRNKGNFPGRFSGRQFSNSRSEMNVSTLELGDSALYLCASSSTINTGELFFGEGSRLTVL.

This rearrangement joins TRBV10-3 to TRBJ2-1, with 7 bases fitting TRBD1. Germline lookup yields CDR1 ENHRY and CDR2 SYGVKD. The ends lost 6 bases at V and 2 bases at J; junction bases unmatched: 13. The CDR3 runs 17 residues. The CDR3 sequence: CAISGQAIQSPYNEQFF. CDR3 coding DNA: TGTGCCATCAGCGGACAGGCGATACAATCCCCCTACAATGAGCAGTTCTTC.

This clone was seen a handful of times. V and J are TRBV7-3 and TRBJ2-3; no reliable D call. Trimming cost V 0 bases and J 2 bases, with 9 bases left between them. The CDR3 length is 15 residues. Germline V gives CDR1 SGHTA, CDR2 FQGTGA. The CDR3: CASSLTSSSTDTQYF. CDR3 in DNA: TGTGCCAGCAGCTTAACGTCATCATCCACAGATACGCAGTATTTT. The whole variable domain, filled in from reference TRBV7-3 and TRBJ2-3, reads GAGVSQTPSNKVTEKGKYVELRCDPISGHTALYWYRQSLGQGPEFLIYFQGTGAADDSGLPNDRFFAVRPEGSVSTLKIQRTERGDSAVYLCASSLTSSSTDTQYFGPGTRLTVL.

This clone was observed once. The chain combines TRBV3-1 (or the pseudogene TRBV3-2) with TRBJ2-5, with 7 bases identical to TRBD1. V dropped 4 bases and J dropped 5; count of bases not matched to a gene: 7. The CDR3 totals 14 residues. Germline loops: CDR1 LGHDT, CDR2 YNNKEL (reference sequence). CDR3 DNA sequence: TGTGCCAGCAGCCTCCGGACAGGATGGGAGACCCAGTACTTC. Amino acids: CASSLRTGWETQYF.

V is TRBV28 and J is TRBJ1-2, with D perhaps matching TRBD1 (6 bases). The CDR3 is made up of 14 amino acids. Trimming left V 6 bases short and J 6 bases short, with 17 bases between. CDR1 MDHEN and CDR2 SYDVKM come from the germline V gene. The CDR3 region has the DNA TGTGCCAGCAGCCCTCTGGGGGGGGCGCATGGCTACACCTTC. It specifies CASSPLGGAHGYTF.

This sequence joins TRBV6-5 and TRBJ1-6; D gene uncertain. Trimming left V 0 bases short and J 10 bases short, with 13 bases between. The CDR3 covers 15 residues. Germline V gene lookup returns CDR1 MNHEY and CDR2 SVGAGI. CDR3 nucleotide sequence: TGTGCCAGCAGTTACTCCCAGGTAGTTGAATCACCCCTCCACTTT. Its protein product is CASSYSQVVESPLHF.

V is TRBV27 and J is TRBJ1-2; no clear D. Germline values: CDR1 MNHEY, CDR2 SMNVEV (reference sequence). The CDR3 runs 13 residues. V was pared by 3 bases and J by 8 bases, with 13 bases between. CDR3 bases: TGTGCCAGCAGTTTCCCCGGAGGTCGCGGCTACACCTTC. Its protein product is CASSFPGGRGYTF.

This sequence joins TRBV5-4 and TRBJ2-1; TRBD2 matches 12 bases. Losses at the gene ends were 0 bases for V and 7 bases for J; bases not matched to a gene: 2. Germline V gene lookup returns CDR1 SGHNT and CDR2 YYREEE (reference sequence). This CDR3 spans 15 amino acids. The CDR3 sequence is CASSLALAGGNEQFF. CDR3 DNA: TGTGCCAGCAGCTTGGCTCTAGCGGGAGGGAATGAGCAGTTCTTC.

V usage is TRBV27 and J usage is TRBJ1-6; possible D gene TRBD1, 5 bases. The CDR3 is made up of 13 amino acids. V lost 6 bases and J 7 bases, leaving 10 bases between the germline ends. CDR1 and CDR2 (germline): MNHEY, SMNVEV (reference sequence). CDR3 loop: CASRQGQNSPLHF. The DNA for the CDR3 is TGTGCCAGCAGGCAGGGTCAGAATTCACCCCTCCACTTT.